One and the same sample provided the 3 T cell receptor beta chains below, sequenced in a study of control samples from healthy donors and cancer patients. Produced via immunoSEQ multiplex PCR; TCRdb's table is partial and in-frame only. The sample has under 200,000 clones, about nine tenths seen once. Sequenced input: blood. Receptors originate from a woman aged 30 to 39 in good health.

This sequence joins TRBV5-6 and TRBJ1-4; 8 bases match TRBD1. The CDR3 covers 14 residues. Losses at the gene ends were 0 bases for V and 6 bases for J; bases not matched to a gene: 1. In germline, CDR1 is SGHDT, CDR2 YYEEEE. In nucleotides, the CDR3 is TGTGCCAGCAGCTTGGGCAGGGGGCATGAAAAACTGTTTTTT. It is translated as CASSLGRGHEKLFF. The entire variable domain, with the rest obtained from reference TRBV5-6 and TRBJ1-4, is as follows: DAGVTQSPTHLIKTRGQQVTLRCSPKSGHDTVSWYQQALGQGPQFIFQYYEEEERQRGNFPDRFSGHQFPNYSSELNVNALLLGDSALYLCASSLGRGHEKLFFGSGTQLSVL.

The chain couples TRBV5-1 to TRBJ2-3, with D unclear. The CDR3 covers 15 residues. Germline V lookup: CDR1 SGHRS, CDR2 YFSETQ. Trimming shortened V by 0 bases and J by 3 bases, and 11 bases separated the two germline ends. The CDR3 DNA reads TGCGCCAGCAGCTTGGCCTTAGGGCTTACAGATACGCAGTATTTT. Encoded protein: CASSLALGLTDTQYF.

The chain joins TRBV6-5 to TRBJ1-3; the D gene is possibly TRBD1 (5 bases). Germline V gene lookup returns CDR1 MNHEY and CDR2 SVGAGI. V was clipped by 4 bases and J by 0 bases, with 7 bases between them. The CDR3 is 14 residues long. The CDR3 reads CASSWGGSGNTIYF. The DNA of the CDR3 is TGTGCCAGCAGTTGGGGGGGCTCTGGAAACACCATATATTTT.